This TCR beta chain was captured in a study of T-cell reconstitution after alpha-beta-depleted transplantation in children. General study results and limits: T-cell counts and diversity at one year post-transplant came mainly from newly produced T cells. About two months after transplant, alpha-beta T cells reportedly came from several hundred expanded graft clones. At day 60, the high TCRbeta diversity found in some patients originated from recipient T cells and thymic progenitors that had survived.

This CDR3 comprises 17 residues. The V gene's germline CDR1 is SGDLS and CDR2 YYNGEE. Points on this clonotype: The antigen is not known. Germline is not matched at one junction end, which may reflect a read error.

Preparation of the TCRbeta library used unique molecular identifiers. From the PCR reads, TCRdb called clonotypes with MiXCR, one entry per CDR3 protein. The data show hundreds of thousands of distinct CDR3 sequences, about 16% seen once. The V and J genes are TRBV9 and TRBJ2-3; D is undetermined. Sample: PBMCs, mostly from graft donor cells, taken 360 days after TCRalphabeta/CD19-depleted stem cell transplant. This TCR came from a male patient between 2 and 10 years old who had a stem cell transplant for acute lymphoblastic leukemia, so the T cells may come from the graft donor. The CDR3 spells CASGVDGSAASTDTQYF. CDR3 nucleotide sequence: TGTGCCAGCGGCGTAGATGGTTCGGCTGCCAGCACAGATACGCAGTATTTT.